The subject of this entry is one T cell receptor (beta chain). Its specificity is not known. Time point defined: baseline pretreatment blood. Documented treatment: 15 Gy SBRT to primary tumor, nephrectomy 4 weeks later. Blood was sampled at baseline, 2 weeks and 4 weeks after SBRT. Clones were read by immunoSEQ multiplex PCR, and TCRdb kept only the in-frame ones, dropping some. The sample yields approximately 140,000 clones, around four fifths seen once. These data originate in a study of radiation and T cells in renal cell carcinoma. Study conclusions and caveats: In blood, top tumor clones expanded by 2 weeks, shrinking by 4. Pretreatment tumor biopsies were lacking, so baseline clonotypes are unknown.

The junction had 4 bases not matched to a gene; V was cut back by 2 bases and J by 8 bases. The germline V gene has CDR1 MNHEY and CDR2 SVGAGI. The CDR3 runs to 13 residues. This TCR derives from a woman between 50 and 59 years old with renal cell carcinoma. This rearrangement joins TRBV6-5 to TRBJ1-2, with TRBD1 matching over 8 bases. The source was blood, collected from a patient whose treatment included radiotherapy and nephrectomy. DNA for the CDR3: TGTGCCAGCAGTTACCAGGGGGCAGCGGGCTACACCTTC. Its translation: CASSYQGAAGYTF.